This T cell receptor (beta chain) was sequenced in a study of cytomegalovirus exposure and HLA in healthy donors. The V gene lost 6 bases and the J gene lost 2 bases, with 11 bases spanning the gap. The CDR3 spans 15 residues. Germline loops: CDR1 SNHLY, CDR2 FYNNEI. In the PCR, 60 Vbeta and 13 Jbeta primers were used. The repertoire was sequenced with immunoSEQ multiplex PCR; TCRdb's copy has only in-frame clones and lacks some. The profile covers tens of thousands of clones, with approximately 71% appearing a single time and about 35% taken by the ten largest. The sequenced sample consisted of PBMCs. The chain employs TRBV2 and TRBJ2-6; unclear D gene. This clonotype was obtained from a man in his forties in good health and CMV-seropositive. The CDR3 loop reads CASRSPVAGANVLTF. In nucleotides, the CDR3 is TGTGCCAGCAGATCCCCGGTAGCTGGGGCCAACGTCCTGACTTTC. Supplemented by reference TRBV2 and TRBJ2-6, the full variable domain reads EPEVTQTPSHQVTQMGQEVILRCVPISNHLYFYWYRQILGQKVEFLVSFYNNEISEKSEIFDDQFSVERPDGSNFTLKIRSTKLEDSAMYFCASRSPVAGANVLTFGAGSRLTVL.